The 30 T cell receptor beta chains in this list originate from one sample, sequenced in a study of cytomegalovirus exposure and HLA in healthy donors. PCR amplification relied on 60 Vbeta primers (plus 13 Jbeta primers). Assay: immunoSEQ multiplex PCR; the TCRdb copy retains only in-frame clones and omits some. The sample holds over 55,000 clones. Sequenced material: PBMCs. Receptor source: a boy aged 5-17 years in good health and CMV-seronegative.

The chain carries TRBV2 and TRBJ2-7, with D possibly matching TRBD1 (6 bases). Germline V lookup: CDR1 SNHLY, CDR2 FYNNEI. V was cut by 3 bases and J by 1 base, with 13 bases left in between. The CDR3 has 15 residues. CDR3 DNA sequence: TGTGCCAGCAGTGACATTACAGGGTCTTCCTACGAGCAGTACTTC. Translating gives CASSDITGSSYEQYF.

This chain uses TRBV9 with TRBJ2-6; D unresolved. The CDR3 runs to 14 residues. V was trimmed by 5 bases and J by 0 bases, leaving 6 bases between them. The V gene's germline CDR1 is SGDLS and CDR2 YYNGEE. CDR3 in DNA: TGTGCCAGCAGTCTAATCTCTGGGGCCAACGTCCTGACTTTC. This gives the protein CASSLISGANVLTF.

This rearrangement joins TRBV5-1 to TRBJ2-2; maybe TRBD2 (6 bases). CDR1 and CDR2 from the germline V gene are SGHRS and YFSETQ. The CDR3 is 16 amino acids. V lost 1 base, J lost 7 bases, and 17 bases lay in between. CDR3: CASSLWGPVGSGELFF. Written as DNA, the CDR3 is TGCGCCAGCAGCTTGTGGGGCCCCGTCGGGAGCGGGGAGCTGTTTTTT.

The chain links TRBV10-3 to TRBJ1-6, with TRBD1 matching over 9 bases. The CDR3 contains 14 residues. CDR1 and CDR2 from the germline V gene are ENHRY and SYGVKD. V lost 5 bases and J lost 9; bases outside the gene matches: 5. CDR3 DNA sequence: TGTGCCATCAGTCCGGGACAGGGAGGTTCACCCCTCCACTTT. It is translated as CAISPGQGGSPLHF.

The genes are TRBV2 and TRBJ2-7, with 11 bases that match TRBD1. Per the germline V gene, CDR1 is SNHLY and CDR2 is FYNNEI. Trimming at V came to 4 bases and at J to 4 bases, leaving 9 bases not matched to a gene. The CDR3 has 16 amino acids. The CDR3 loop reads CASSAGTGGVLYEQYF. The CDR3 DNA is TGTGCCAGCAGTGCCGGGACAGGGGGAGTCCTTTACGAGCAGTACTTC. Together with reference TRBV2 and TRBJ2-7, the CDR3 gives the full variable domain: EPEVTQTPSHQVTQMGQEVILRCVPISNHLYFYWYRQILGQKVEFLVSFYNNEISEKSEIFDDQFSVERPDGSNFTLKIRSTKLEDSAMYFCASSAGTGGVLYEQYFGPGTRLTVT.

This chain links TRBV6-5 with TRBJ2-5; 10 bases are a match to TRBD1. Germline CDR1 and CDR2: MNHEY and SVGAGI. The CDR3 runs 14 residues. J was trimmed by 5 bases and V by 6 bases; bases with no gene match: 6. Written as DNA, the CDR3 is TGTGCCAGCAGATCGACAGGGGGCACGGAGACCCAGTACTTC. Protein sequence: CASRSTGGTETQYF.

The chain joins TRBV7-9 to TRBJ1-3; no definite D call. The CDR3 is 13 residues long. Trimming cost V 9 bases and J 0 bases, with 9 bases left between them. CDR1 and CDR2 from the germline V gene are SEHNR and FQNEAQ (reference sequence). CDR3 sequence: CASQAPSGNTIYF. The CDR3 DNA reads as TGTGCCAGTCAGGCGCCCTCTGGAAACACCATATATTTT.

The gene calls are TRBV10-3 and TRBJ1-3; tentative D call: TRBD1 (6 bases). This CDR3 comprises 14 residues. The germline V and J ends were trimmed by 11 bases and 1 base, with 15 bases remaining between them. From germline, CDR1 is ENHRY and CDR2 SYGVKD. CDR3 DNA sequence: TGTGCCGGCAGAACAGGGATGTCTGGAAACACCATATATTTT. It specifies CAGRTGMSGNTIYF.

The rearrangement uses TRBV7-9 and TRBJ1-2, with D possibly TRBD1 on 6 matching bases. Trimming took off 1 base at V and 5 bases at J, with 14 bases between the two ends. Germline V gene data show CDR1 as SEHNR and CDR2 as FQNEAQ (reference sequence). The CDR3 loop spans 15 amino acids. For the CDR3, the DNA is TGTGCCAGCAGCTTAGAGACAGGAGCCTTTTATGGCTACACCTTC. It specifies CASSLETGAFYGYTF.

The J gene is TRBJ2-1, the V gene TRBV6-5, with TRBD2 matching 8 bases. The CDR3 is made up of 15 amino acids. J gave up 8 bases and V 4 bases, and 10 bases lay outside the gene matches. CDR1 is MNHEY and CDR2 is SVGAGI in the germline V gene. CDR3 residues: CASSLAPSGSYEQFF. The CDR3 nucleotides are TGTGCCAGCAGTTTAGCCCCTAGCGGGTCATATGAGCAGTTCTTC.

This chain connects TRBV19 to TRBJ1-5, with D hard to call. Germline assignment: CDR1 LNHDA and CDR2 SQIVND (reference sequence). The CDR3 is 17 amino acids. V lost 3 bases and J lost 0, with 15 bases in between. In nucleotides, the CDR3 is TGTGCCAGTAGTATGGAGGCAGAACCTCGTAGCAATCAGCCCCAGCATTTT. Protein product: CASSMEAEPRSNQPQHF. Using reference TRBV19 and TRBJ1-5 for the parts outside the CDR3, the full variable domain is DGGITQSPKYLFRKEGQNVTLSCEQNLNHDAMYWYRQDPGQGLRLIYYSQIVNDFQKGDIAEGYSVSREKKESFPLTVTSAQKNPTAFYLCASSMEAEPRSNQPQHFGDGTRLSIL.

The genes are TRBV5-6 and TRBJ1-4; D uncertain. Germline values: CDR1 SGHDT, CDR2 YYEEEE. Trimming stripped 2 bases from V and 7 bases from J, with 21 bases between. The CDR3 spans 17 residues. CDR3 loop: CASSFPGFGNSGEKLFF. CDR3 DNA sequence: TGTGCCAGCAGCTTTCCGGGATTCGGCAACTCGGGTGAAAAACTGTTTTTT.

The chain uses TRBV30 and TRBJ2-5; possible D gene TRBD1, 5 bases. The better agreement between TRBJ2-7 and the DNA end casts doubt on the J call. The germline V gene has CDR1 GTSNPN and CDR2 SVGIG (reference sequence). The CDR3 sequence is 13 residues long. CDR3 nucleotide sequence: TGTGCCTGGAGTGTGGGCAGGGTGTACGAGCAGTACTTC. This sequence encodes CAWSVGRVYEQYF.

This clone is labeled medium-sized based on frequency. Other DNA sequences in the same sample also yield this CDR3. CDR3: CASSVRTGMNTEAFF. CDR3 sequence (DNA): TGTGCCAGTAGTGTTCGGACAGGCATGAACACTGAAGCTTTCTTT. The V gene is TRBV19, the J gene TRBJ1-1, with 7 bases aligning to TRBD1. This CDR3 region has 15 residues. In germline, CDR1 is LNHDA, CDR2 SQIVND (reference sequence). Losses at the gene ends were 5 bases for V and 0 bases for J; bases not matched to a gene: 6.

The CDR3 is CASSGTSGRLGETQYF. In DNA form, the CDR3 reads TGTGCCAGCAGCGGGACTAGCGGGAGGTTAGGAGAGACCCAGTACTTC. The chain joins TRBV2 to TRBJ2-5; 15 nucleotides agree with TRBD2. CDR1 and CDR2 from the germline V gene are SNHLY and FYNNEI. V trimming: 6 bases; J trimming: 4 bases; junction bases outside the gene matches: 6. The CDR3 is 16 amino acids.

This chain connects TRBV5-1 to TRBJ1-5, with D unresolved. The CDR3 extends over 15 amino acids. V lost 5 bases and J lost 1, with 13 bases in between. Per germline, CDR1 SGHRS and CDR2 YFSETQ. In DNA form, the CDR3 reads TGCGCCAGCAGATTAGTAGCAGAAAGCAATCAGCCCCAGCATTTT. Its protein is CASRLVAESNQPQHF. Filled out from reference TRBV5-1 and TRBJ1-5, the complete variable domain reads KAGVTQTPRYLIKTRGQQVTLSCSPISGHRSVSWYQQTPGQGLQFLFEYFSETQRNKGNFPGRFSGRQFSNSRSEMNVSTLELGDSALYLCASRLVAESNQPQHFGDGTRLSIL.

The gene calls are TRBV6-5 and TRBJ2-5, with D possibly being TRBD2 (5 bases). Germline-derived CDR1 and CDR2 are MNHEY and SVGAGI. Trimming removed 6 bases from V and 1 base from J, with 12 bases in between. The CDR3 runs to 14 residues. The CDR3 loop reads CASSPGVVQETQYF. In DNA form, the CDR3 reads TGTGCCAGCAGCCCCGGGGTAGTCCAAGAGACCCAGTACTTC.

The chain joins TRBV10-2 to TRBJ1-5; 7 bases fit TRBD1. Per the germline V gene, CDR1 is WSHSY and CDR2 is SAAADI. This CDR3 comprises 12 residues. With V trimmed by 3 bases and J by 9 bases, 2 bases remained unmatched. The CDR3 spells CASSEQGLPQHF. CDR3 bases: TGCGCCAGCAGTGAACAGGGGCTGCCCCAGCATTTT.

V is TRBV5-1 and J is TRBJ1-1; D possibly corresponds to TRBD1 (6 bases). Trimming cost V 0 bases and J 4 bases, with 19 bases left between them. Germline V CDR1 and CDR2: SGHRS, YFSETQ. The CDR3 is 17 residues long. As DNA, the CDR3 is TGCGCCAGCAGCTTGGCCGGGACAAAGAACTGGGGCACTGAAGCTTTCTTT. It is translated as CASSLAGTKNWGTEAFF.

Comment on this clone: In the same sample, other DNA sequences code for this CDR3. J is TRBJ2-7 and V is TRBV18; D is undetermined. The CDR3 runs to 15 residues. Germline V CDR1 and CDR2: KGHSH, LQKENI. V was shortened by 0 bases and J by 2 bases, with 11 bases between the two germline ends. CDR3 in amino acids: CASSPPGARTYEQYF. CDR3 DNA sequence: TGTGCCAGCTCACCACCAGGCGCCAGGACCTACGAGCAGTACTTC.

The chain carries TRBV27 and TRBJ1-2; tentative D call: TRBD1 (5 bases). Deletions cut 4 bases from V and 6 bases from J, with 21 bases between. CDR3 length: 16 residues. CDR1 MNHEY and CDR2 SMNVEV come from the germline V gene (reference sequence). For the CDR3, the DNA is TGTGCCAGCAGTTATCGGGAGGAAGGGGACGGCAATGGCTACACCTTC. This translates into CASSYREEGDGNGYTF.

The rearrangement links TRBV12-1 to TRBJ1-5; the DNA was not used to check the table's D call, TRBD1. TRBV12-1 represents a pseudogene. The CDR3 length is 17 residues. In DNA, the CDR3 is TGTGCCAGCAGCTTTGGGCCCGACAGGGAACGGGATCAGCCCCAGCATTTT. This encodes CASSFGPDRERDQPQHF.

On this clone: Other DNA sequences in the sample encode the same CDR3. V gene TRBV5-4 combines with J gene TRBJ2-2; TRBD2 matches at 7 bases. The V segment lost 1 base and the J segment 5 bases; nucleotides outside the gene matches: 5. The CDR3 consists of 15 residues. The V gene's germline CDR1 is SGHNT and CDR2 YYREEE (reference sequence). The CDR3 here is CASSLLTGGTGELFF. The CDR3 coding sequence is TGTGCCAGCAGCTTGTTGACGGGAGGAACCGGGGAGCTGTTTTTT.

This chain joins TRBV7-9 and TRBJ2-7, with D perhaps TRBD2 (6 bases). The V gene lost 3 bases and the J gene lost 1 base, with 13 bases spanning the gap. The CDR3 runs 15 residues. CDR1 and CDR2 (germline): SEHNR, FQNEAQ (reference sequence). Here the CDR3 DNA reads TGTGCCAGCAGCTTCCCCGGGAGAGGGTCCTACGAGCAGTACTTC. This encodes CASSFPGRGSYEQYF.

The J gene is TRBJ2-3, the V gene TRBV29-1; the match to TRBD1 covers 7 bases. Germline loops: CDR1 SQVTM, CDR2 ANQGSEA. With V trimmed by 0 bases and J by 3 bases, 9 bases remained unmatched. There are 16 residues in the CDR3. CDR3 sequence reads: CSVEDPRTGATDTQYF. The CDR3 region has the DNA TGCAGCGTTGAAGATCCCCGGACAGGAGCGACAGATACGCAGTATTTT.

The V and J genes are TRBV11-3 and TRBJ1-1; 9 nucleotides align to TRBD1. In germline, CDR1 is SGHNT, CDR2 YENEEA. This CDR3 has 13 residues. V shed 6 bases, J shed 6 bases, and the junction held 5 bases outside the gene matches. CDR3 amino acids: CASRLGQGAEAFF. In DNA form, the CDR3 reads TGTGCCAGCAGACTGGGACAGGGCGCTGAAGCTTTCTTT.

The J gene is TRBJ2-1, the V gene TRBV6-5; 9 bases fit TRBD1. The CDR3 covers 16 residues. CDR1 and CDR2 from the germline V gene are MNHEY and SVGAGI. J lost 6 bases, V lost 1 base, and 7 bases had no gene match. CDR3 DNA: TGTGCCAGCAGTTACTTACCGGGACAGGGCATCAATGAGCAGTTCTTC. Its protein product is CASSYLPGQGINEQFF.

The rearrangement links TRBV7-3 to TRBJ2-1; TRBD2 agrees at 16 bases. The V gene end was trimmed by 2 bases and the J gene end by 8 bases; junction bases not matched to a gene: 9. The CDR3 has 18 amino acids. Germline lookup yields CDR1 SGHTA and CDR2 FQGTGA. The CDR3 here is CASSLLGTSGRGADEQFF. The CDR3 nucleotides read TGTGCCAGCAGCTTATTAGGGACTAGCGGGAGGGGGGCGGATGAGCAGTTCTTC.

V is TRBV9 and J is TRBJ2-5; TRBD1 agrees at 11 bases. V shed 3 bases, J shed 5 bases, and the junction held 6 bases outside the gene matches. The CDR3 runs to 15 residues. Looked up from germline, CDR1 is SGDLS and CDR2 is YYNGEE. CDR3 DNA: TGTGCCAGCAGCGGAGGACAGGGGGCCGGGGAGACCCAGTACTTC. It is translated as CASSGGQGAGETQYF.

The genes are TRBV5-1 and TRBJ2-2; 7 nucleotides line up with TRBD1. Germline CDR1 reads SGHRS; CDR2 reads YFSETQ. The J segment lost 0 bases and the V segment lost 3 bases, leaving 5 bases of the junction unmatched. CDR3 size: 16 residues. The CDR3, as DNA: TGCGCCAGCAGCTCCCCCGGGACAGCGAACACCGGGGAGCTGTTTTTT. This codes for CASSSPGTANTGELFF.